These 10 T cell receptor beta chains were all obtained from the same sample, sequenced in a study of T-cell memory formation after mild COVID-19. MiXCR, run by TCRdb on the 5' RACE reads, gives a single entry per CDR3 protein. This table has roughly 86,000 distinct CDR3 sequences, approximately 15% appearing once. Sequencing input: PBMCs or a T cell subset sorted from them (not recorded which). All receptors derive from a man between 18 and 29 years old who had mild COVID-19 (a few samples of this study predate the infection). Cell type and time point are not known.

This clonotype was detected a few times. The chain recombines TRBV12-3 or TRBV12-4 with TRBJ2-1; TRBD1 agrees at 7 bases. This CDR3 has 15 residues. J lost 6 bases, V lost 5 bases, and 10 bases had no gene match. CDR3 residues: CASSPTQTGINEQFF. CDR3 sequence (DNA): TGTGCCAGCAGTCCGACTCAGACAGGGATCAATGAGCAGTTCTTC.

This clonotype was counted many times. This chain uses TRBV7-2 with TRBJ2-5, with D perhaps matching TRBD2 (6 bases). The ends were cut back, 0 bases at V and 4 bases at J, with 9 bases in the middle. The CDR3 loop spans 14 amino acids. CDR1 is SGHTA, CDR2 FQGNSA, per germline. The CDR3 coding sequence is TGTGCCAGCAGCTTAGCGCTGGGAGGAGAGACCCAGTACTTC. Its protein product is CASSLALGGETQYF.

This clonotype showed up just a few times. The chain is built from TRBV4-1 and TRBJ2-7; the D is unclear. Trimming removed 1 base at V and 2 bases at J, with 12 bases between. There are 15 residues in the CDR3. Germline V gene lookup returns CDR1 MGHRA and CDR2 YSYEKL. The CDR3 DNA follows: TGCGCCAGCAGCCAAGCTCCGGGTAGCACCTACGAGCAGTACTTC. It yields the protein CASSQAPGSTYEQYF.

The chain couples TRBV2 to TRBJ1-5; D is unclear. Trimming removed 4 bases at V and 9 bases at J, with 19 bases between. Germline CDR1 and CDR2: SNHLY and FYNNEI. The CDR3 length is 15 residues. The CDR3 bases are TGTGCCAGCAGTGGAGGCCGCAGCCCCTATAGGCCCCAGCATTTT. Protein product: CASSGGRSPYRPQHF.

There are a few counts of this clonotype. The chain couples TRBV4-3 to TRBJ2-2; D is possibly TRBD1 (6 bases). This CDR3 comprises 15 residues. Trimming took 0 bases from V and 6 from J, leaving 11 bases between them. The germline CDR1 and CDR2 sequences are LGHNA and YSLEER. CDR3 sequence reads: CASSQDWGLSGELFF. DNA for the CDR3: TGCGCCAGCAGCCAAGACTGGGGGCTATCCGGGGAGCTGTTTTTT.

The chain joins TRBV12-3 or TRBV12-4 to TRBJ2-5; no firm D call. This CDR3 spans 12 amino acids. V lost 6 bases, J lost 4 bases, and 9 bases lay in between. The CDR3 DNA reads TGTGCCAGCAGCATAATAGCAGAGACCCAGTACTTC. Translated, it gives CASSIIAETQYF.

This clonotype was found a few times. The chain couples TRBV24-1 to TRBJ2-1; D is unresolved. V lost 0 bases and J 5 bases, leaving 7 bases between the germline ends. Per germline, CDR1 KGHDR and CDR2 SFDVKD. The CDR3 extends over 14 amino acids. Here the CDR3 DNA reads TGTGCCACCAGTGATTTGACCAACAACAATGAGCAGTTCTTC. This encodes CATSDLTNNNEQFF.

This clonotype has ten or more counts. This sequence joins TRBV4-3 and TRBJ1-3; D not certain. This CDR3 has 15 residues. Looked up from germline, CDR1 is LGHNA and CDR2 is YSLEER. V lost 0 bases and J 1 base, leaving 7 bases between the germline ends. This CDR3 is CASSQDRGSGNTIYF. Written as DNA, the CDR3 is TGCGCCAGCAGCCAAGATCGCGGGTCTGGAAACACCATATATTTT.

The chain is built from TRBV7-6 and TRBJ2-7; D is unresolved. The germline CDR1 and CDR2 sequences are SGHVS and FNYEAQ. V lost 1 base, J lost 0 bases, and 10 bases lay in between. The CDR3 runs to 15 residues. CDR3 bases: TGTGCCAGCAGCTTAGAGCAGAGATCCTCCTACGAGCAGTACTTC. Translating it yields CASSLEQRSSYEQYF.

The J gene is TRBJ2-4, the V gene TRBV29-1, with 8 nucleotides matching TRBD2. The CDR3 contains 13 residues. Germline V CDR1 and CDR2: SQVTM, ANQGSEA. Unmatched junction bases numbered 8, after V lost 5 bases and J lost 8 bases. CDR3 DNA: TGCAGCGTTTCTCGGACTAGCAGGGACATTCAGTACTTC. Amino acids: CSVSRTSRDIQYF.